This T cell receptor beta chain stems from a study of Graves' ophthalmopathy and Graves' hyperthyroidism. The PBMCs had their origin in roughly 9.4 ml of fresh peripheral blood. The CDR3 loop spans 16 amino acids. CDR1 and CDR2 (germline): KGHDR, SFDVKD. The V end was cut by 2 bases, the J end by 2 bases, with 11 bases between. General observations from the study: Ophthalmopathy progression predictions by the model showed roughly 77% specificity and about 68% sensitivity.

This clonotype has at least ten counts. Its antigen is currently unknown. TCR beta CDR3 regions were amplified from RNA transcripts. HTBI primers served in a first-round RT-PCR, which a second-round multiplex PCR followed. MiXCR was run by TCRdb on the multiplex PCR reads, yielding one entry per CDR3 protein. Among a few hundred thousand distinct CDR3 sequences listed, roughly 15% were seen once. Sequencing used peripheral blood. This TCR was sampled from a woman between 18 and 29 years old with stable Graves' hyperthyroidism. This chain links TRBV24-1 with TRBJ2-2; D is undetermined. The CDR3 is CATSDWADINTGELFF. The DNA for the CDR3 is TGTGCCACCAGTGATTGGGCAGATATCAACACCGGGGAGCTGTTTTTT.